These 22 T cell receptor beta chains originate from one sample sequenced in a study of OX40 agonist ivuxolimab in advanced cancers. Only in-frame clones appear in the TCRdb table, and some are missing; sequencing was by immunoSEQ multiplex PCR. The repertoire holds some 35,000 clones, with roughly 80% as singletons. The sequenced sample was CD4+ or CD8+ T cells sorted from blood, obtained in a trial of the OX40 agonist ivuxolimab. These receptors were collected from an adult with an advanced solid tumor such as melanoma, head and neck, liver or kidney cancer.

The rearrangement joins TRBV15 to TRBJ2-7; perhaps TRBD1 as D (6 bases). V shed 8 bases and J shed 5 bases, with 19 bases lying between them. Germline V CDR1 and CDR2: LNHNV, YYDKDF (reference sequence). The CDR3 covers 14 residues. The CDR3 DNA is TGTGCCACCGGACAGACTTTCATGTCCGACGAGCAGTACTTC. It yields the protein CATGQTFMSDEQYF.

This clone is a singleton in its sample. CDR3 in amino acids: CASDPGQGYNEQFF. CDR3 coding DNA: TGTGCCAGTGACCCGGGACAGGGCTACAATGAGCAGTTCTTC. The chain employs TRBV19 and TRBJ2-1; TRBD1 agrees at 9 bases. V dropped 8 bases and J dropped 3; count of bases not matched to a gene: 5. CDR3 size: 14 residues. Germline V gene lookup returns CDR1 LNHDA and CDR2 SQIVND (reference sequence).

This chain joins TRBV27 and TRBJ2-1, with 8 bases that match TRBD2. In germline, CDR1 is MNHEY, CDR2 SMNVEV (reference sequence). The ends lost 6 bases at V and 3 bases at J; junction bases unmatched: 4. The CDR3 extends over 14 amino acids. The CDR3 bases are TGTGCCAGCAGAAGCGGGGGCTACTACAATGAGCAGTTCTTC. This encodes CASRSGGYYNEQFF.

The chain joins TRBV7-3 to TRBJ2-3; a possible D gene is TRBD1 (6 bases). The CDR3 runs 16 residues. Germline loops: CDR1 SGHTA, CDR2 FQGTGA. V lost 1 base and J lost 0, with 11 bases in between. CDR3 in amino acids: CASSLIGQSSTDTQYF. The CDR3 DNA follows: TGTGCCAGCAGCTTAATTGGACAGTCTAGCACAGATACGCAGTATTTT.

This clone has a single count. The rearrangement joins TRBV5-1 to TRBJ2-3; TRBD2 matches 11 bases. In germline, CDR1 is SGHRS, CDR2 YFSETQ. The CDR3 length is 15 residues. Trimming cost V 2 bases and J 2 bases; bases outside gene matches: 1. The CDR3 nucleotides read TGCGCCAGCAGCTTACTAGCGGGGGACACAGATACGCAGTATTTT. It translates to CASSLLAGDTDTQYF.

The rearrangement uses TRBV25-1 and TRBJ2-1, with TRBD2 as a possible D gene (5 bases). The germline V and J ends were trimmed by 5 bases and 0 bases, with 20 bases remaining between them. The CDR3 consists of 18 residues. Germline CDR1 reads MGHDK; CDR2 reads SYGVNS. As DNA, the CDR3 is TGTGCCAGCAGTAATAAACCCAAGAGCGGCAGCTCCTACAATGAGCAGTTCTTC. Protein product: CASSNKPKSGSSYNEQFF. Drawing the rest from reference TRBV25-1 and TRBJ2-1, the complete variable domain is EADIYQTPRYLVIGTGKKITLECSQTMGHDKMYWYQQDPGMELHLIHYSYGVNSTEKGDLSSESTVSRIRTEHFPLTLESARPSHTSQYLCASSNKPKSGSSYNEQFFGPGTRLTVL.

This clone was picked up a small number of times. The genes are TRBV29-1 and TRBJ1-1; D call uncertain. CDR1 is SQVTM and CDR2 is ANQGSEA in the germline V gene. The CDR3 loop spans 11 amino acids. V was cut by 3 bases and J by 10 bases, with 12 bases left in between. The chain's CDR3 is CSVDHPEGAFF. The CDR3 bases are TGCAGCGTTGACCACCCCGAGGGAGCTTTCTTT.

DNA for the CDR3: TGTGCCAGCAGTTTCGCGCAGGGTGAAGCTTTCTTT. As protein: CASSFAQGEAFF. The chain has TRBV27 and TRBJ1-1, with D possibly TRBD1 on 5 matching bases. Germline assignment: CDR1 MNHEY and CDR2 SMNVEV (reference sequence). The CDR3 is 12 residues long. Trimming took 3 bases from V and 7 from J, leaving 9 bases between them.

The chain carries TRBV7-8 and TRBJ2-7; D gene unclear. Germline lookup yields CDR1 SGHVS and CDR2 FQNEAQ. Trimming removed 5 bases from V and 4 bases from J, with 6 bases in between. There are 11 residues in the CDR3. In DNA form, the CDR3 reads TGTGCCAGCAGCCGCACATACGAGCAGTACTTC. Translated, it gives CASSRTYEQYF. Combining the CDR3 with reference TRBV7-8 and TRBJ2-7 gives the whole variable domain GAGVSQSPRYKVAKRGQDVALRCDPISGHVSLFWYQQALGQGPEFLTYFQNEAQLDKSGLPSDRFFAERPEGSVSTLKIQRTQQEDSAVYLCASSRTYEQYFGPGTRLTVT.

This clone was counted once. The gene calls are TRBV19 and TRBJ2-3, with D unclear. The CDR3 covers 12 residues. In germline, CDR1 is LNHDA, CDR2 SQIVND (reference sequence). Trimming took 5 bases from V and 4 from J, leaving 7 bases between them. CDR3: CASSAFADTQYF. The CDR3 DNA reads TGTGCCAGTAGTGCTTTCGCAGATACGCAGTATTTT.

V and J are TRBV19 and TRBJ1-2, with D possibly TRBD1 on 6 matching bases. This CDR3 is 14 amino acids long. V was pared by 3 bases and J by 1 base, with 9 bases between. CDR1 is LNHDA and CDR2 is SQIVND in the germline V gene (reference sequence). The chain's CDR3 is CASSMGARNYGYTF. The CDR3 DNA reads TGTGCCAGTAGTATGGGGGCGCGTAACTATGGCTACACCTTC.

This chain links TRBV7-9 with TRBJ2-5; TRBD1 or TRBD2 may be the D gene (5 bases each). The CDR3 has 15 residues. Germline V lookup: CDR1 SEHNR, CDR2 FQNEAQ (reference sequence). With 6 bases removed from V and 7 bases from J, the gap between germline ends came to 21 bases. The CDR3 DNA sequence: TGTGCCAGCAGGCCCCACACAGTGCAGGGACGGACCCAGTACTTC. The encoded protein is CASRPHTVQGRTQYF.

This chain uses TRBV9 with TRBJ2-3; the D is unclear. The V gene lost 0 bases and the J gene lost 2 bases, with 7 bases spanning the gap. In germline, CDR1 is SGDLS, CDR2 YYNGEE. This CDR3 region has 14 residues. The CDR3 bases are TGTGCCAGCAGCGTAGTCCCAAACACAGATACGCAGTATTTT. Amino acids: CASSVVPNTDTQYF.

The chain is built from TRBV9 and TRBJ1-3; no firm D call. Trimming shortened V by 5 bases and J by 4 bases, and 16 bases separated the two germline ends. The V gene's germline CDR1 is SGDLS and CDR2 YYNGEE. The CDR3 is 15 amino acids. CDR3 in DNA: TGTGCCAGCAGTCTTGGAGGAGGGTCCGGAAACACCATATATTTT. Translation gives CASSLGGGSGNTIYF. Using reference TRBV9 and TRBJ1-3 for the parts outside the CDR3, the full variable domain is DSGVTQTPKHLITATGQRVTLRCSPRSGDLSVYWYQQSLDQGLQFLIQYYNGEERAKGNILERFSAQQFPDLHSELNLSSLELGDSALYFCASSLGGGSGNTIYFGEGSWLTVV.

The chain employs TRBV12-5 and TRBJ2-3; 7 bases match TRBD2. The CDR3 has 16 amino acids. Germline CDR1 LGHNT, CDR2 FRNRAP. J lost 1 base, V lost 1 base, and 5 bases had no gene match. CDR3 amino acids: CASGLAGGSGTDTQYF. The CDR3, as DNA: TGTGCTAGTGGTTTGGCCGGGGGGTCTGGCACAGATACGCAGTATTTT.

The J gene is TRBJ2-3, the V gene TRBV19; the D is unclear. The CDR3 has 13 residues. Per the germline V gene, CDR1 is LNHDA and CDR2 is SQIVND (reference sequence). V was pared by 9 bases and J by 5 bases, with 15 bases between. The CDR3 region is CASLDPDQDTQYF. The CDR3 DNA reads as TGTGCCAGCCTAGATCCCGACCAAGATACGCAGTATTTT.

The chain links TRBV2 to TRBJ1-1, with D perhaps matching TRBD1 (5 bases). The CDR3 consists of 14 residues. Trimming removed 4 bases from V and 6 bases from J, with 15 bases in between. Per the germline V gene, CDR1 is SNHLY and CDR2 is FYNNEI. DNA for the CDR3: TGTGCCAGCAGTGTGCGGCAGTCGGGGCCTGAAGCTTTCTTT. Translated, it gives CASSVRQSGPEAFF.

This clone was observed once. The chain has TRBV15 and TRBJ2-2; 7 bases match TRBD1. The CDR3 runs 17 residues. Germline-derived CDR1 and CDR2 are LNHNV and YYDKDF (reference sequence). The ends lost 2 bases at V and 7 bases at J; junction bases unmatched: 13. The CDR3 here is CATSRPRTGSLLGELFF. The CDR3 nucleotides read TGTGCCACCAGCAGACCACGGACAGGTTCTCTCCTCGGGGAGCTGTTTTTT. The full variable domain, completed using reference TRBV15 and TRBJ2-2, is DAMVIQNPRYQVTQFGKPVTLSCSQTLNHNVMYWYQQKSSQAPKLLFHYYDKDFNNEADTPDNFQSRRPNTSFCFLDIRSPGLGDTAMYLCATSRPRTGSLLGELFFGEGSRLTVL.

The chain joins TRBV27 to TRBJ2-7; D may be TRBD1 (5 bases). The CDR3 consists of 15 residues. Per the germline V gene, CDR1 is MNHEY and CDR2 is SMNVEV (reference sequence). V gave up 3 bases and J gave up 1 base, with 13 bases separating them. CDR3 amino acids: CASSFLPGQSYEQYF. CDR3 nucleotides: TGTGCCAGCAGTTTTTTACCAGGGCAGTCCTACGAGCAGTACTTC.

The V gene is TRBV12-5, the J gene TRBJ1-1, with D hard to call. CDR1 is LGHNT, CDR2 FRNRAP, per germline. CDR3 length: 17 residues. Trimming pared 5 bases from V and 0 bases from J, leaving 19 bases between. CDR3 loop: CASGPPGSGNMNTEAFF. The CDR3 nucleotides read TGTGCTAGTGGTCCGCCCGGGTCAGGAAATATGAACACTGAAGCTTTCTTT.

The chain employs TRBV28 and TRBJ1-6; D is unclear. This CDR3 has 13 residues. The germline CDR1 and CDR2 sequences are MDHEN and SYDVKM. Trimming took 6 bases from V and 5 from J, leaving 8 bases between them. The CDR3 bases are TGTGCCAGCAGACGTGGAAATAATTCACCCCTCCACTTT. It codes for CASRRGNNSPLHF. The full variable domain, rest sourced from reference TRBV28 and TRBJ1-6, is DVKVTQSSRYLVKRTGEKVFLECVQDMDHENMFWYRQDPGLGLRLIYFSYDVKMKEKGDIPEGYSVSREKKERFSLILESASTNQTSMYLCASRRGNNSPLHFGNGTRLTVT.

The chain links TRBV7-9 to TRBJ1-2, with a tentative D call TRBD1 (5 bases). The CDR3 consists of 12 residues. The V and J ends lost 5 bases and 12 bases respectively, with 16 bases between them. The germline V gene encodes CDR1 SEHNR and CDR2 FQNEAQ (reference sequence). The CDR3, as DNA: TGTGCCAGCAGCCCCGGCCAGGGCGGCAACACCTTC. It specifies CASSPGQGGNTF.